This TCR beta chain was captured in a study of CD8+ T cells in alopecia areata. On the study more broadly: Percent of scalp involved defined treated patients' severity scores.

This clone was counted only a few times. Germline values: CDR1 SEHNR, CDR2 FQNEAQ (reference sequence). The CDR3 spans 14 residues. Losses at the gene ends were 5 bases for V and 1 base for J; bases not matched to a gene: 2. The treatment here: oral pan-JAK inhibitor, 5-10 mg twice daily. As the sequencing template, cDNA was produced by extracting RNA and reverse transcribing it. The method was immunoSEQ multiplex PCR; TCRdb's version includes in-frame clones alone and lacks a portion of them. The sample carries 200,000 to 250,000 clones, 40% to 45% recorded once. This sample comprised CD4+ T cells sorted from blood, obtained between weeks 36 and 40, from a patient treated with tofacitinib. This receptor was obtained from a human donor with alopecia areata. J is TRBJ2-5 and V is TRBV7-9; TRBD1 agrees at 9 bases. CDR3 sequence: CASSAGQGQETQYF. The CDR3 coding sequence is TGTGCCAGCAGCGCGGGACAGGGCCAAGAGACCCAGTACTTC.